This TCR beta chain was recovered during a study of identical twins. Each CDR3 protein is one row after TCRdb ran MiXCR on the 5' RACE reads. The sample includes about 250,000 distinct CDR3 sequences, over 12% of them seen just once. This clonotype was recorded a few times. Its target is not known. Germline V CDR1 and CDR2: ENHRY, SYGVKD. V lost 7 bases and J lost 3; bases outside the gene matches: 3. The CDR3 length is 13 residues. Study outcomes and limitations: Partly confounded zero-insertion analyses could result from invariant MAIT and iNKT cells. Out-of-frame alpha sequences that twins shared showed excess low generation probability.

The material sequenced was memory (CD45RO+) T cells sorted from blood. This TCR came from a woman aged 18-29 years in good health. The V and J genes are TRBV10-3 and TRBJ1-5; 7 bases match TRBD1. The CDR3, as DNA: TGTGCCATCACGACAGGGTTCAATCAGCCCCAGCATTTT. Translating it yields CAITTGFNQPQHF.